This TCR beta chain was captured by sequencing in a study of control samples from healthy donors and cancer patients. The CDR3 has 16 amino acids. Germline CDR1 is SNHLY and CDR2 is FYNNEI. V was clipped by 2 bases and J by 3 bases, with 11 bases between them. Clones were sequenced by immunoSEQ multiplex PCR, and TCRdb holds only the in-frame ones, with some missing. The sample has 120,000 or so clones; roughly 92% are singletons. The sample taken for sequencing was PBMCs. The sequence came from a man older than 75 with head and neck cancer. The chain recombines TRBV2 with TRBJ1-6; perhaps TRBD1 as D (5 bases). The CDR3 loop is CASSERGHYYNSPLHF. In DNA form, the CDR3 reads TGTGCCAGCAGTGAAAGGGGCCACTACTATAATTCACCCCTCCACTTT.